The 26 T cell receptor beta chains listed next were all sequenced from one sample in a study of blood T cells in healthy people across ages. A sample-barcoded 5' primer and a J-beta primer mix were used in a second PCR of about 7 to 11 cycles. TCRdb independently ran MiXCR on the 5' RACE reads; one entry per CDR3 protein. The data contain about 690,000 distinct CDR3 sequences, 40% to 45% of them singletons. The sequenced material came from blood. The receptor set was obtained from a man older than 75 in good health.

The chain joins TRBV27 to TRBJ2-1; D possibly corresponds to TRBD2 (6 bases). The V gene's germline CDR1 is MNHEY and CDR2 SMNVEV (reference sequence). The CDR3 runs 16 residues. Trimming took 1 base from V and 5 from J, leaving 15 bases between them. CDR3 residues: CASSLLPGTGDNEQFF. DNA for the CDR3: TGTGCCAGCAGTTTATTACCGGGGACTGGAGACAATGAGCAGTTCTTC.

This clonotype was seen only a few times. The rearrangement links TRBV20-1 to TRBJ2-1; TRBD1 or TRBD2 may be the D gene (5 bases each). Looked up from germline, CDR1 is DFQATT and CDR2 is SNEGSKA (reference sequence). The CDR3 is 14 residues long. V was trimmed by 0 bases and J by 6 bases, leaving 12 bases between them. CDR3 coding DNA: TGCAGTGCTAGAGATGGGGCTAGCAGCAATGAGCAGTTCTTC. It specifies CSARDGASSNEQFF.

J is TRBJ2-5 and V is TRBV7-2, with 7 bases aligning to TRBD2. Germline V gene lookup returns CDR1 SGHTA and CDR2 FQGNSA. The CDR3 runs 17 residues. With 1 base clipped from V and 3 bases from J, the junction kept 11 bases outside the gene matches. CDR3 DNA sequence: TGTGCCAGCAGCTTAGTCGTGTCTAGCGGTTTTAAAGAGACCCAGTACTTC. Its protein is CASSLVVSSGFKETQYF.

The CDR3, as DNA: TGTGCCAGCAGCAGGGGCCCGTCCCTCGGGGAGCTGTTTTTT. This translates into CASSRGPSLGELFF. This sequence joins TRBV6-2 or TRBV6-3 and TRBJ2-2; a weak D match, TRBD1 (6 bases). The germline gives CDR1 MNHEY, CDR2 SVGEGT. Trimming left V 6 bases short and J 7 bases short, with 15 bases between. The CDR3 extends over 14 amino acids.

This clonotype was found a few times. V and J are TRBV29-1 and TRBJ1-2, with 9 bases lining up with TRBD1. Trimming took 7 bases from V and 3 from J; bases not matched to a gene: 3. This CDR3 is built from 12 residues. From germline, CDR1 is SQVTM and CDR2 ANQGSEA. CDR3 sequence: CSGRQGDYGYTF. CDR3 nucleotide sequence: TGCAGCGGCCGACAGGGGGACTATGGCTACACCTTC.

The V call is TRBV4-2, the J call TRBJ2-2; weak D call: TRBD2 (6 bases). V lost 1 base, J lost 4 bases, and 19 bases lay in between. CDR3 length equals 18 residues. The V gene's germline CDR1 is LGHNA and CDR2 YNFKEQ. This CDR3 is CASSQALKGLRRTGELFF. The DNA of the CDR3 is TGTGCCAGCAGCCAAGCCTTAAAGGGACTGCGGCGCACCGGGGAGCTGTTTTTT.

This clonotype has more than one count but fewer than ten. The rearrangement uses TRBV7-2 and TRBJ2-1; 8 bases match TRBD2. CDR1 SGHTA and CDR2 FQGNSA come from the germline V gene. V lost 3 bases, J lost 4 bases, and 14 bases stayed unmatched. This CDR3 region has 18 residues. The CDR3: CASSFHNSGGPGYNEQFF. CDR3 nucleotides: TGTGCCAGCAGCTTCCATAACTCGGGGGGGCCGGGTTACAATGAGCAGTTCTTC.

This chain uses TRBV7-2 with TRBJ2-1, with D hard to call. Germline CDR1 reads SGHTA; CDR2 reads FQGNSA. The CDR3 sequence is 16 residues long. With 1 base removed from V and 5 bases from J, the gap between germline ends came to 15 bases. The DNA for the CDR3 is TGTGCCAGCAGCTTAGATATTGTGGCCTCAAACAATGAGCAGTTCTTC. Translation: CASSLDIVASNNEQFF.

The genes are TRBV7-6 and TRBJ2-5; tentative D call: TRBD1 (6 bases). The ends were cut back, 4 bases at V and 1 base at J, with 13 bases in the middle. The CDR3 length is 15 residues. The germline V gene encodes CDR1 SGHVS and CDR2 FNYEAQ. CDR3 sequence reads: CASSSRSGVQETQYF. The CDR3 nucleotides are TGTGCCAGCAGCTCCAGGTCAGGGGTCCAAGAGACCCAGTACTTC.

The genes are TRBV20-1 and TRBJ1-4; no clear D gene. This CDR3 is 13 amino acids long. V was pared by 7 bases and J by 4 bases, with 13 bases between. Germline loops: CDR1 DFQATT, CDR2 SNEGSKA (reference sequence). The CDR3 spells CSGLEGNNEKLFF. In DNA, the CDR3 is TGCAGTGGGTTAGAAGGAAATAATGAAAAACTGTTTTTT.

V gene TRBV29-1 combines with J gene TRBJ2-5; 8 bases map to TRBD2. The V and J ends lost 3 bases and 5 bases, in that order; junction bases with no gene match: 14. Germline V CDR1 and CDR2: SQVTM, ANQGSEA. The CDR3 runs 16 residues. This chain's CDR3 is CSVEPGLSGGGETQYF. The CDR3 DNA reads as TGCAGCGTTGAGCCCGGACTCAGCGGGGGAGGCGAGACCCAGTACTTC.

This chain joins TRBV10-1 and TRBJ2-5; D uncertain. The V and J ends lost 2 bases and 7 bases respectively, with 17 bases between them. The length of the CDR3 is 15 residues. Per the germline V gene, CDR1 is WNHNN and CDR2 is SYGVQD (reference sequence). The CDR3 region is CASSEEGVGFGTQYF. CDR3 nucleotides: TGCGCCAGCAGTGAGGAAGGAGTTGGGTTCGGGACCCAGTACTTC.

This chain connects TRBV29-1 to TRBJ2-3, with a tentative D call TRBD1 (6 bases). This CDR3 is built from 14 residues. The ends were cut back, 3 bases at V and 1 base at J, with 11 bases in the middle. CDR1 and CDR2 from the germline V gene are SQVTM and ANQGSEA. DNA for the CDR3: TGCAGCGTTGACAGGGGATCCCGCACAGATACGCAGTATTTT. It codes for CSVDRGSRTDTQYF.

This clonotype was seen only a few times. V and J are TRBV5-1 and TRBJ2-1; D perhaps matches TRBD1 (5 bases). From germline, CDR1 is SGHRS and CDR2 YFSETQ. With 1 base removed from V and 7 bases from J, the gap between germline ends came to 18 bases. CDR3 length: 16 residues. The DNA for the CDR3 is TGCGCCAGCAGCTTGCGATTGACGGCAGGGCCTAATGAGCAGTTCTTC. Its protein is CASSLRLTAGPNEQFF.

The chain is built from TRBV6-4 and TRBJ2-1, with 14 bases lining up with TRBD2. J lost 10 bases, V lost 5 bases, and 7 bases had no gene match. The CDR3 has 15 amino acids. Germline CDR1 and CDR2: MRHNA and SNTAGT. CDR3 DNA sequence: TGTGCCAGCAGTAAGGAGGGACTAGCGGGGGCAGAGCAGTTCTTC. It yields the protein CASSKEGLAGAEQFF.

This chain uses TRBV18 with TRBJ2-3; 11 bases align to TRBD2. The trim removed 0 bases at V and 3 bases at J, leaving 8 bases unmatched. The CDR3 has 18 amino acids. The germline V gene encodes CDR1 KGHSH and CDR2 LQKENI. In DNA form, the CDR3 reads TGTGCCAGCTCACCACCGGGTCTAGCGGGAGGCCGGACAGATACGCAGTATTTT. Translated, it gives CASSPPGLAGGRTDTQYF.

Only a few counts were recorded for this clonotype. The CDR3 DNA sequence: TGTGCCAGCAGCTCTCGGCGACTAGCGGGGGGTGAGACCCAGTACTTC. It specifies CASSSRRLAGGETQYF. This chain links TRBV7-2 with TRBJ2-5; 13 nucleotides line up with TRBD2. CDR3 length: 16 residues. Germline V lookup: CDR1 SGHTA, CDR2 FQGNSA. V gave up 4 bases and J gave up 5 bases; unmatched junction bases: 7. The whole variable domain, filled in from reference TRBV7-2 and TRBJ2-5, reads GAGVSQSPSNKVTEKGKDVELRCDPISGHTALYWYRQSLGQGLEFLIYFQGNSAPDKSGLPSDRFSAERTGGSVSTLTIQRTQQEDSAVYLCASSSRRLAGGETQYFGPGTRLLVL.

The V and J genes are TRBV3-1 and TRBJ2-5; D unclear. The CDR3 spans 14 residues. Germline assignment: CDR1 LGHDT and CDR2 YNNKEL (reference sequence). Trimming shortened V by 1 base and J by 2 bases, and 8 bases separated the two germline ends. This CDR3 is CASSQVKQQETQYF. Written as DNA, the CDR3 is TGTGCCAGCAGCCAAGTCAAACAGCAAGAGACCCAGTACTTC.

Concerning this clonotype itself: Relative to the germline gene, one junction end is altered; a read error may explain this. V usage is TRBV6-2 or TRBV6-3 and J usage is TRBJ2-2; TRBD2 aligns across 7 bases. CDR1 is MNHEY, CDR2 SVGEGT, per germline. This CDR3 region has 16 residues. The CDR3 is CASSYGASGHTGELFF. For the CDR3, the DNA is TGTGCCAGTAGTTACGGTGCTAGCGGACACACCGGGGAGCTGTTTTTT.

V and J are TRBV7-2 and TRBJ2-7; 9 bases line up with TRBD1. The trim removed 3 bases at V and 0 bases at J, leaving 15 bases unmatched. The V gene's germline CDR1 is SGHTA and CDR2 FQGNSA. The CDR3 consists of 19 residues. CDR3 sequence (DNA): TGTGCCAGCAGCTTTCTACAATTCACAGGGGGCCATACCTCCTACGAGCAGTACTTC. This encodes CASSFLQFTGGHTSYEQYF.

CDR3 nucleotide sequence: TGTGCCAGCAGCCGGAACGGGCTTCCCACAGATACGCAGTATTTT. It yields the protein CASSRNGLPTDTQYF. This sequence joins TRBV3-1 and TRBJ2-3; D is ambiguous. Per germline, CDR1 LGHDT and CDR2 YNNKEL (reference sequence). The length of the CDR3 is 15 residues. Trimming pared 4 bases from V and 2 bases from J, leaving 13 bases between.

This clonotype was seen repeatedly, ten times or more. The genes are TRBV27 and TRBJ2-3; D ambiguous. The CDR3 contains 15 residues. Trimming removed 2 bases at V and 0 bases at J, with 9 bases between. Germline V lookup: CDR1 MNHEY, CDR2 SMNVEV (reference sequence). The CDR3 nucleotides read TGTGCCAGCAGTTTAGCCCCTGGCAGCACAGATACGCAGTATTTT. Translated, it gives CASSLAPGSTDTQYF.

The V and J genes are TRBV13 and TRBJ2-4; the D call may be TRBD1 or TRBD2 (5 bases each). This CDR3 is 20 amino acids long. Germline CDR1 is PRHDT and CDR2 is FYEKMQ (reference sequence). V was shortened by 3 bases and J by 4 bases, with 28 bases between the two germline ends. CDR3: CASSFKGVVRVGTRKNIQYF. The CDR3 bases are TGTGCCAGCAGCTTTAAAGGGGTCGTTCGCGTCGGGACGCGAAAAAACATTCAGTACTTC.

CDR3 residues: CATSRDGTGRYEQYF. DNA for the CDR3: TGTGCCACCAGCAGAGATGGGACAGGGAGATACGAGCAGTACTTC. The chain uses TRBV15 and TRBJ2-5, with 9 bases identical to TRBD1. With the DNA end fitting TRBJ2-7 better, the J assignment may be wrong. The CDR3 spans 15 residues. Looked up from germline, CDR1 is LNHNV and CDR2 is YYDKDF (reference sequence).

This clonotype was seen repeatedly, ten times or more. This sequence joins TRBV5-1 and TRBJ2-2; TRBD1 or TRBD2 may be the D gene (6 bases each). Germline CDR1 reads SGHRS; CDR2 reads YFSETQ. The V and J ends lost 4 bases and 8 bases respectively, with 15 bases between them. The CDR3 spans 14 residues. This CDR3 is CASSLDGGSGELFF. The CDR3 DNA is TGCGCCAGCAGCCTCGACGGGGGCTCAGGGGAGCTGTTTTTT.

The J gene is TRBJ2-7, the V gene TRBV5-1, with 10 bases matching TRBD1. The CDR3 has 15 residues. CDR1 and CDR2 (germline): SGHRS, YFSETQ. Trimming took 4 bases from V and 2 from J; bases not matched to a gene: 6. The CDR3 loop reads CASSLGTGVTYEQYF. As DNA, the CDR3 is TGCGCCAGCAGCCTTGGGACAGGGGTGACCTACGAGCAGTACTTC.